Each of the 28 T cell receptor beta chains below was sequenced from the same sample in a study of blood T cells in healthy people across ages. Alongside a J-beta primer mix, a sample-barcoded 5' primer served in a second PCR lasting about 7 to 12 cycles. TCRdb called the 5' RACE reads again in MiXCR, with one record for every CDR3 protein. The table shows roughly 410,000 distinct CDR3 sequences, with approximately 52% occurring only once. Material for sequencing was blood. The receptors originated from a man aged 60 to 69 in good health.

V and J are TRBV30 and TRBJ1-1; no firm D call. The V end was cut by 3 bases, the J end by 6 bases, with 20 bases between. The CDR3 is 15 amino acids. Per germline, CDR1 GTSNPN and CDR2 SVGIG (reference sequence). As DNA, the CDR3 is TGTGCCTGGAGCGCATCCGGAGGACCAAGGGCTGAAGCTTTCTTT. It yields the protein CAWSASGGPRAEAFF.

The gene calls are TRBV10-3 and TRBJ1-1, with D unresolved. V was clipped by 0 bases and J by 4 bases, with 6 bases between them. CDR3 length: 13 residues. CDR1 and CDR2 (germline): ENHRY, SYGVKD. In DNA form, the CDR3 reads TGTGCCATCAGTGAGTCTTGGATCACTGAAGCTTTCTTT. Amino acids: CAISESWITEAFF.

The chain employs TRBV29-1 and TRBJ1-1, with a weak D call TRBD1 (6 bases). Germline CDR1 reads SQVTM; CDR2 reads ANQGSEA. V was trimmed by 5 bases and J by 2 bases, leaving 9 bases between them. There are 12 residues in the CDR3. Written as DNA, the CDR3 is TGCAGCGTTACAGGGATTAACACTGAAGCTTTCTTT. Translated: CSVTGINTEAFF.

The V and J genes are TRBV6-6 and TRBJ1-5; a possible D gene is TRBD1 (5 bases). The CDR3 totals 15 residues. V dropped 0 bases and J dropped 4 bases, with 10 bases sitting between them. Germline V gene data show CDR1 as MNHNY and CDR2 as SVGAGI (reference sequence). CDR3 region: CASSYSGQANQPQHF. The DNA for the CDR3 is TGTGCCAGCAGTTACTCGGGGCAGGCAAATCAGCCCCAGCATTTT.

The chain carries TRBV10-1 and TRBJ1-1, with D uncertain. Between the trimmed V and J ends, which lost 6 bases and 8 bases, there was a span of 16 bases. Germline values: CDR1 WNHNN, CDR2 SYGVQD (reference sequence). The CDR3 consists of 13 residues. The CDR3 sequence is CASSPVGGLEAFF. The DNA of the CDR3 is TGCGCCAGCAGCCCCGTAGGCGGGCTAGAAGCTTTCTTT.

Only a few counts were recorded for this clonotype. The chain carries TRBV20-1 and TRBJ1-2, with 7 bases lining up with TRBD1. Germline V gene lookup returns CDR1 DFQATT and CDR2 SNEGSKA (reference sequence). Trimming cost V 5 bases and J 4 bases; bases outside gene matches: 10. CDR3 length: 14 residues. The CDR3 region has the DNA TGCAGTGCTGGAAGCGGACAGGCGCTCTATGGCTACACCTTC. Protein: CSAGSGQALYGYTF.

This rearrangement joins TRBV20-1 to TRBJ2-1; TRBD2 matches 8 bases. The length of the CDR3 is 15 residues. Trimming removed 0 bases from V and 3 bases from J; junction bases left unmatched: 4. Germline-derived CDR1 and CDR2 are DFQATT and SNEGSKA (reference sequence). This chain's CDR3 is CSARERGGLYNEQFF. The CDR3 coding sequence is TGCAGTGCTAGAGAACGGGGGGGCCTCTACAATGAGCAGTTCTTC.

This sequence joins TRBV20-1 and TRBJ2-7; D could derive from TRBD1 or TRBD2 (5 bases each). Germline-derived CDR1 and CDR2 are DFQATT and SNEGSKA (reference sequence). The length of the CDR3 is 14 residues. V dropped 4 bases and J dropped 0 bases, with 13 bases sitting between them. The CDR3 bases are TGCAGTGCTACCGGGACCATTGACTCCTACGAGCAGTACTTC. It codes for CSATGTIDSYEQYF.

This clonotype turned up a few times. The V gene is TRBV20-1, the J gene TRBJ2-1; 11 bases agree with TRBD2. CDR3 length equals 16 residues. V lost 3 bases to trimming and J lost 0 bases; unmatched junction nucleotides: 4. Per the germline V gene, CDR1 is DFQATT and CDR2 is SNEGSKA (reference sequence). CDR3 protein: CSARAGLAVSYNEQFF. DNA of the CDR3: TGCAGTGCTAGGGCGGGACTAGCGGTCTCCTACAATGAGCAGTTCTTC.

The rearrangement links TRBV29-1 to TRBJ2-3, with D uncertain. With 7 bases removed from V and 2 bases from J, the gap between germline ends came to 19 bases. The CDR3 is 15 residues long. Germline V lookup: CDR1 SQVTM, CDR2 ANQGSEA. The CDR3, as DNA: TGCAGCGCCCTGCCCTGGGCGGACCCCACAGATACGCAGTATTTT. This encodes CSALPWADPTDTQYF.

This sequence joins TRBV6-2 or TRBV6-3 and TRBJ2-3; D gene ambiguous. CDR1 and CDR2 (germline): MNHEY, SVGEGT. This CDR3 contains 12 residues. Trimming left V 2 bases short and J 3 bases short, with 3 bases between. The CDR3 sequence is CASSYPTDTQYF. The CDR3 nucleotides read TGTGCCAGCAGTTACCCGACAGATACGCAGTATTTT.

The rearrangement uses TRBV7-6 and TRBJ2-3; 15 nucleotides agree with TRBD2. The CDR3 runs to 18 residues. In germline, CDR1 is SGHVS, CDR2 FNYEAQ. V shed 5 bases and J 5 bases; nucleotides not matched to a gene: 11. The CDR3 DNA reads TGTGCCAGCAGCCTCGGGACTAGCGGGGGGCCCCCCATAGATACGCAGTATTTT. Protein: CASSLGTSGGPPIDTQYF.

This clonotype has more than one count but fewer than ten. The J gene is TRBJ2-2, the V gene TRBV29-1; perhaps D is TRBD1 or TRBD2 (6 bases each). The CDR3 runs to 14 residues. CDR1 is SQVTM, CDR2 ANQGSEA, per germline. V was trimmed by 4 bases and J by 1 base, leaving 10 bases between them. This CDR3 is CSVGKGGNTGELFF. The CDR3 region has the DNA TGCAGCGTTGGCAAGGGGGGGAACACCGGGGAGCTGTTTTTT.

The genes are TRBV6-2 or TRBV6-3 and TRBJ2-4; unclear D gene. CDR1 MNHEY and CDR2 SVGEGT come from the germline V gene. Deletions cut 3 bases from V and 0 bases from J, with 15 bases between. This CDR3 is 17 amino acids long. CDR3 amino acids: CASSYRTAARAKNIQYF. The CDR3, as DNA: TGTGCCAGCAGTTATCGGACGGCGGCCCGAGCCAAAAACATTCAGTACTTC.

This clonotype was observed many times. This rearrangement joins TRBV4-2 to TRBJ2-3; D perhaps matches TRBD1 (5 bases). Germline CDR1 LGHNA, CDR2 YNFKEQ. CDR3 length: 11 amino acids. V was trimmed by 8 bases and J by 5 bases, leaving 8 bases between them. The CDR3 sequence is CASGQGDTQYF. The CDR3 coding sequence is TGTGCCAGCGGACAAGGAGATACGCAGTATTTT.

The chain joins TRBV5-1 to TRBJ2-6; the D gene is possibly TRBD1 (5 bases). Per the germline V gene, CDR1 is SGHRS and CDR2 is YFSETQ. The V end lost 3 bases, the J end lost 2 bases, and 9 bases lay between the germline ends. The CDR3 is made up of 15 amino acids. CDR3 nucleotide sequence: TGCGCCAGCAGCTCACAGGTTGCTGGGGCCAACGTCCTGACTTTC. Translation gives CASSSQVAGANVLTF.

This clonotype was counted a single time. The V and J genes are TRBV2 and TRBJ2-3; a weak D match, TRBD2 (5 bases). The CDR3 consists of 19 residues. V dropped 0 bases and J dropped 3 bases, with 22 bases sitting between them. CDR1 and CDR2 from the germline V gene are SNHLY and FYNNEI. The DNA of the CDR3 is TGTGCCAGCAGTGAAGCCCTTCACGGGGTTGGGCCTCAGACAGATACGCAGTATTTT. It translates to CASSEALHGVGPQTDTQYF.

The V call is TRBV18, the J call TRBJ2-7; maybe TRBD2 (5 bases). Trimming took off 5 bases at V and 5 bases at J, with 10 bases between the two ends. The CDR3 covers 12 residues. Germline V gene lookup returns CDR1 KGHSH and CDR2 LQKENI. This CDR3 is CASSELGDEQYF. The CDR3 DNA reads as TGTGCCAGCTCAGAATTGGGAGACGAGCAGTACTTC.

As concerns this clonotype: A much larger clonotype is one base distant, so this may be a read error. The chain uses TRBV10-3 and TRBJ2-5; 10 bases fit TRBD2. Germline lookup yields CDR1 ENHRY and CDR2 SYGVKD. The CDR3 consists of 14 residues. CDR3 loop: CATSERGGQETQYF. For the CDR3, the DNA is TGTGCCACCAGTGAGCGGGGGGGCCAGGAGACCCAGTACTTC.

V usage is TRBV6-2 or TRBV6-3 and J usage is TRBJ2-2; D may be TRBD1 (6 bases). The CDR3 runs to 17 residues. The V and J ends lost 8 bases and 2 bases respectively, with 21 bases between them. Germline V CDR1 and CDR2: MNHEY, SVGEGT. The chain's CDR3 is CASEWDTRSFNTGELFF. The CDR3 coding sequence is TGTGCCAGCGAGTGGGACACCAGGAGTTTTAACACCGGGGAGCTGTTTTTT.

The rearrangement uses TRBV30 and TRBJ2-3; D not resolved. The CDR3 has 16 amino acids. Trimming removed 2 bases at V and 1 base at J, with 16 bases between. Germline lookup yields CDR1 GTSNPN and CDR2 SVGIG (reference sequence). The CDR3 spells CAWSPIGAIGTDTQYF. CDR3 sequence (DNA): TGTGCCTGGAGTCCAATCGGTGCTATCGGCACAGATACGCAGTATTTT.

The chain combines TRBV5-1 with TRBJ2-7; tentative D call: TRBD2 (5 bases). Germline lookup yields CDR1 SGHRS and CDR2 YFSETQ. V lost 0 bases and J lost 0, with 7 bases in between. The CDR3 length is 14 residues. As DNA, the CDR3 is TGCGCCAGCAGCTTGGAAAGCGGCTCCTACGAGCAGTACTTC. Translation: CASSLESGSYEQYF.

The chain carries TRBV7-2 and TRBJ2-3; the match to TRBD1 covers 7 bases. The CDR3 contains 16 residues. Germline CDR1 and CDR2: SGHTA and FQGNSA. The ends lost 1 base at V and 1 base at J; junction bases unmatched: 5. DNA of the CDR3: TGTGCCAGCAGCTTAGGAGGGGGCGTCCGCACAGATACGCAGTATTTT. As protein: CASSLGGGVRTDTQYF. Full variable domain (outside the CDR3, taken from reference TRBV7-2 and TRBJ2-3): GAGVSQSPSNKVTEKGKDVELRCDPISGHTALYWYRQSLGQGLEFLIYFQGNSAPDKSGLPSDRFSAERTGGSVSTLTIQRTQQEDSAVYLCASSLGGGVRTDTQYFGPGTRLTVL.

This clonotype was seen only a few times. The J gene is TRBJ2-1, the V gene TRBV28; 7 positions agree with TRBD1. CDR1 and CDR2 (germline): MDHEN, SYDVKM. The CDR3 sequence is 18 residues long. Trimming at V came to 4 bases and at J to 2 bases, leaving 14 bases not matched to a gene. The CDR3 DNA sequence: TGTGCCAGCAGTTGGGTCCCGGGACAGCGAGGGACCTACAATGAGCAGTTCTTC. Translated: CASSWVPGQRGTYNEQFF. Together with reference TRBV28 and TRBJ2-1, the CDR3 gives the full variable domain: DVKVTQSSRYLVKRTGEKVFLECVQDMDHENMFWYRQDPGLGLRLIYFSYDVKMKEKGDIPEGYSVSREKKERFSLILESASTNQTSMYLCASSWVPGQRGTYNEQFFGPGTRLTVL.

The chain joins TRBV27 to TRBJ2-7; weak D call: TRBD1 (6 bases). The CDR3 covers 14 residues. Trimming removed 2 bases from V and 6 bases from J, with 14 bases in between. Germline V gives CDR1 MNHEY, CDR2 SMNVEV (reference sequence). CDR3: CASSLMGAGSEQYF. The CDR3 bases are TGTGCCAGCAGTTTAATGGGGGCTGGATCCGAGCAGTACTTC.

The chain is built from TRBV7-9 and TRBJ2-1; 9 nucleotides line up with TRBD1. This CDR3 is built from 15 residues. Trimming cost V 2 bases and J 4 bases; bases outside gene matches: 3. Germline CDR1 reads SEHNR; CDR2 reads FQNEAQ (reference sequence). Written as DNA, the CDR3 is TGTGCCAGCAGCTTATGGGACAGGGAGTACAATGAGCAGTTCTTC. The encoded protein is CASSLWDREYNEQFF.

The table lists this clonotype with a count of one. The V gene is TRBV6-6, the J gene TRBJ1-2, with D perhaps TRBD1 (6 bases). This CDR3 is 16 amino acids long. The germline V gene has CDR1 MNHNY and CDR2 SVGAGI (reference sequence). Deletions cut 2 bases from V and 5 bases from J, with 18 bases between. In DNA, the CDR3 is TGTGCCAGCAGTTACCCAGGGGCAGGGGTTGGTTATGGCTACACCTTC. This codes for CASSYPGAGVGYGYTF.

This clonotype was seen a single time. Germline is not matched at one junction end, which may reflect a read error. The chain has TRBV9 and TRBJ2-3; D gene unclear. CDR1 and CDR2 (germline): SGDLS, YYNGEE. The CDR3 is 15 residues long. CDR3 bases: TGTGCCCGCAGCGCCCGGCCCCTGGCGTCAGATACGCAGTATTTT. Its protein is CARSARPLASDTQYF.